This TCR beta chain was sequenced in a study of beta chain features in type 1 diabetes. Study-level information: In all, some 110 million sorted cells from all samples were analyzed. Study-wide points: Diminished insertions and augmented deletions at VDJ junctions characterized type 1 diabetes patients. In these data, an HLA type influence on TCRB rearrangement remained unresolved.

Per germline, CDR1 MNHNY and CDR2 SVGAGI (reference sequence). The CDR3 loop spans 16 amino acids. Trimming cost V 0 bases and J 4 bases, with 12 bases left between them. Since all of the isolated RNA was reverse transcribed, expressed TCRB transcripts were what got sequenced. The data were produced by immunoSEQ multiplex PCR, yet TCRdb's version contains in-frame clones alone and is incomplete. The sample records about 230,000 clones, over 9.5% being singletons. This clone was picked up a small number of times. The antigen is unknown. This receptor was identified in a young woman in good health. The rearrangement uses TRBV6-6 and TRBJ2-2; D is possibly TRBD1 (5 bases). The sequenced sample was naive CD4+ T cells from blood. DNA of the CDR3: TGTGCCAGCAGTTACTCGATCAGGGTTGGCACCGGGGAGCTGTTTTTT. Translated, it gives CASSYSIRVGTGELFF.